Here is one T cell receptor (beta chain) with its context. This CDR3 has 14 residues. The V end was cut by 0 bases, the J end by 7 bases, with 11 bases between. Per germline, CDR1 SGDLS and CDR2 YYNGEE. Data came from immunoSEQ multiplex PCR; TCRdb stores just in-frame clones and leaves some out. The profile shows about 230,000 clones, 87% of them singletons. This specimen belongs to a study of blood T cell repertoires in COVID-19. About the study: Sites in the United States, Italy and Spain provided acute and convalescent COVID-19 samples.

This clonotype originated in a man aged 25-45 years who had recovered from COVID-19. The sequenced sample was PBMCs or T cells enriched from blood (not recorded which). The rearrangement uses TRBV9 and TRBJ1-5, with a tentative D call TRBD1 (5 bases). The CDR3 loop is CASSVGAGEQPQHF. The DNA of the CDR3 is TGTGCCAGCAGCGTAGGGGCGGGGGAGCAGCCCCAGCATTTT.